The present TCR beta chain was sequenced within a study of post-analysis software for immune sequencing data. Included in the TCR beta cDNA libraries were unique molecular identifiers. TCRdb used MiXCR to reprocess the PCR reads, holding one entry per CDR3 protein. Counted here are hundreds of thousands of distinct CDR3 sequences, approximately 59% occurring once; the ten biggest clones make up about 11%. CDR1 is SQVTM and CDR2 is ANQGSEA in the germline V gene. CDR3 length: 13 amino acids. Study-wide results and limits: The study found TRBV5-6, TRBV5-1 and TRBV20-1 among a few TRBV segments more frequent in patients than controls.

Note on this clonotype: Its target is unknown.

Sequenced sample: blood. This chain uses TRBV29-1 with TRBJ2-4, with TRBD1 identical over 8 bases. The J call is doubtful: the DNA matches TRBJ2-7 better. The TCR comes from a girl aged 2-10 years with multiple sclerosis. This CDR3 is CSVAGTGTYEQYF. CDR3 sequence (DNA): TGCAGCGTTGCCGGGACAGGAACCTACGAGCAGTACTTC.